This T cell receptor beta chain was documented in a study of graft-versus-host responses after intestinal transplantation. Sequencing used immunoSEQ multiplex PCR; TCRdb keeps in-frame clones, though not all of them. The profile covers 70,000 to 95,000 clones, with 90% to 95% appearing a single time and about 1.1% taken by the ten largest. In germline, CDR1 is ENHRY, CDR2 SYGVKD. This CDR3 comprises 13 residues. After removal of 6 bases from V and 1 base from J, the junction contained 1 base not matched to a gene. Findings and caveats of the study: High graft-versus-host to host-versus-graft clonal ratios were seen in allografts of patients with graft-donor T cell macrochimerism. In recipient marrow, GvH clones were found, and some appeared first in ileum or blood.

As concerns this clone: Its specificity is not known.

The receptor's source is a human donor who was the organ donor for an intestinal transplant. V and J are TRBV10-3 and TRBJ1-1, with 8 positions matching TRBD1. Sequenced here: unstimulated CD8+ T cells sorted from spleen or lymph node cells, sampled before transplant. In nucleotides, the CDR3 is TGTGCCATCAGGGGACAGGAGAACACTGAAGCTTTCTTT. Translating it yields CAIRGQENTEAFF.